The 27 T cell receptor beta chains below all came from one sample that was sequenced in a study of blood T cell repertoires in COVID-19 (dated by TCRdb to the early 2020s). Library preparation employed the immunoSEQ multiplex PCR assay. As stored in TCRdb, this immuneACCESS dataset retains in-frame rearrangements with V and J assigned. A fraction of the clones does not appear; measured against another copy, unresolved V genes explain less than half of the discrepancy, and the remainder lacks a known reason. This sample is represented by 95,000 to 150,000 clones; approximately 74% of them were singletons. The ten largest clones take up approximately 5.9% of the sample. The specimen sequenced was peripheral blood. These receptors originate from a man at least 80 years old with COVID-19, enrolled during active disease.

The rearrangement uses TRBV29-1 and TRBJ2-7; a possible D gene is TRBD2 (5 bases). The ends were cut back, 0 bases at V and 0 bases at J, with 12 bases in the middle. This CDR3 spans 15 amino acids. The V gene's germline CDR1 is SQVTM and CDR2 ANQGSEA. The DNA for the CDR3 is TGCAGCGTTGAAGATGGAAGCGGTAGCTCCTACGAGCAGTACTTC. Amino acids: CSVEDGSGSSYEQYF.

The chain employs TRBV28 and TRBJ1-2; 8 positions match TRBD1. Germline lookup yields CDR1 MDHEN and CDR2 SYDVKM. The CDR3 has 15 residues. With 5 bases clipped from V and 4 bases from J, the junction kept 9 bases outside the gene matches. In nucleotides, the CDR3 is TGTGCCAGCAGTCCTCAGGGGGCAACCAGCTATGGCTACACCTTC. Protein sequence: CASSPQGATSYGYTF.

The chain employs TRBV2 and TRBJ1-2; weak D call: TRBD1 (6 bases). The germline V and J ends were trimmed by 5 bases and 6 bases, with 13 bases remaining between them. CDR1 is SNHLY, CDR2 FYNNEI, per germline. This CDR3 has 13 residues. CDR3 sequence reads: CASSTGRGDGYTF. CDR3 bases: TGTGCCAGCAGTACAGGGAGGGGAGATGGCTACACCTTC.

This rearrangement joins TRBV7-6 to TRBJ2-5, with D hard to call. Germline loops: CDR1 SGHVS, CDR2 FNYEAQ. This CDR3 has 14 residues. V lost 5 bases and J 5 bases, leaving 15 bases between the germline ends. The CDR3 bases are TGTGCCAGCAGCGATAGGCCGGGTTCGGAGACCCAGTACTTC. Translated, it gives CASSDRPGSETQYF. Variable domain in full (rest from reference TRBV7-6 and TRBJ2-5): GAGVSQSPRYKVTKRGQDVALRCDPISGHVSLYWYRQALGQGPEFLTYFNYEAQQDKSGLPNDRFSAERPEGSISTLTIQRTEQRDSAMYRCASSDRPGSETQYFGPGTRLLVL.

The chain is built from TRBV24-1 and TRBJ1-3; weak D call: TRBD1 (6 bases). V lost 5 bases and J lost 0, with 13 bases in between. CDR1 is KGHDR and CDR2 is SFDVKD in the germline V gene. The CDR3 sequence is 16 residues long. The CDR3 spells CATSGDRWDSGNTIYF. The DNA for the CDR3 is TGTGCCACCAGTGGCGACAGGTGGGACTCTGGAAACACCATATATTTT.

CDR3 in amino acids: CASTIGGDQETQYF. Here the CDR3 DNA reads TGTGCCAGCACCATCGGCGGAGACCAAGAGACCCAGTACTTC. The V and J genes are TRBV28 and TRBJ2-5; no reliable D call. Trimming pared 7 bases from V and 0 bases from J, leaving 12 bases between. Germline CDR1 is MDHEN and CDR2 is SYDVKM. The CDR3 is made up of 14 amino acids.

CDR3 protein: CASSPQGLNEKLFF. CDR3 DNA: TGTGCCAGCTCACCTCAGGGGCTCAATGAAAAACTGTTTTTT. The chain is built from TRBV18 and TRBJ1-4, with D possibly matching TRBD1 (6 bases). This CDR3 comprises 14 residues. Per the germline V gene, CDR1 is KGHSH and CDR2 is LQKENI. With 3 bases removed from V and 5 bases from J, the gap between germline ends came to 10 bases.

The chain carries TRBV7-2 and TRBJ2-5; 9 positions match TRBD2. The J segment lost 5 bases and the V segment lost 1 base, leaving 2 bases of the junction unmatched. The CDR3 has 14 residues. Germline CDR1 is SGHTA and CDR2 is FQGNSA. CDR3 DNA: TGTGCCAGCAGCTTAGGGACTAGCGAGGAGACCCAGTACTTC. Translated: CASSLGTSEETQYF.

The chain has TRBV18 and TRBJ1-3, with 8 bases aligning to TRBD1. V was pared by 2 bases and J by 4 bases, with 7 bases of the junction left unmatched. Germline V CDR1 and CDR2: KGHSH, LQKENI. The length of the CDR3 is 16 residues. The CDR3 here is CASSPDRGGWGNTIYF. Written as DNA, the CDR3 is TGTGCCAGCTCACCAGACAGGGGAGGGTGGGGAAACACCATATATTTT.

CDR3 nucleotides: TGCGCCAGCAGCTTTGTAAGAGCGGGCATCCAGGGCAATGAGCAGTTCTTC. Residues: CASSFVRAGIQGNEQFF. The chain links TRBV5-1 to TRBJ2-1; D possibly corresponds to TRBD2 (6 bases). Trimming removed 2 bases at V and 6 bases at J, with 21 bases between. The CDR3 length is 17 residues. Looked up from germline, CDR1 is SGHRS and CDR2 is YFSETQ.

This chain uses TRBV19 with TRBJ2-6; 10 positions match TRBD1. The germline V gene has CDR1 LNHDA and CDR2 SQIVND (reference sequence). V shed 5 bases and J 2 bases; nucleotides not matched to a gene: 3. The CDR3 runs 16 residues. The CDR3 region is CASSWTGGPGANVLTF. CDR3 bases: TGTGCCAGTAGTTGGACAGGGGGACCTGGGGCCAACGTCCTGACTTTC.

V and J are TRBV7-3 and TRBJ2-3; TRBD2 might be the D (5 bases). This CDR3 spans 15 amino acids. Germline V gives CDR1 SGHTA, CDR2 FQGTGA. V lost 3 bases and J lost 1, with 11 bases in between. DNA of the CDR3: TGTGCCAGCAGCTTTCCCCTTAGCGGCACAGATACGCAGTATTTT. It codes for CASSFPLSGTDTQYF.

This chain links TRBV7-2 with TRBJ1-1; TRBD1 matches 7 bases. This CDR3 region has 14 residues. Germline-derived CDR1 and CDR2 are SGHTA and FQGNSA. The junction had 10 bases not matched to a gene; V was cut back by 1 base and J by 11 bases. CDR3 protein: CASSLVGGGGRAFF. The CDR3 region has the DNA TGTGCCAGCAGCTTAGTTGGAGGGGGCGGTCGGGCTTTCTTT.

This clone has only a few counts. The genes are TRBV27 and TRBJ1-5, with D possibly matching TRBD1 (5 bases). The CDR3 has 15 amino acids. Germline-derived CDR1 and CDR2 are MNHEY and SMNVEV (reference sequence). V was pared by 3 bases and J by 3 bases, with 12 bases between. CDR3 loop: CASSLQGADNQPQHF. As DNA, the CDR3 is TGTGCCAGCAGTTTGCAAGGGGCCGACAATCAGCCCCAGCATTTT.

This clone has only a few counts. CDR3 sequence: CASSYGFQGSTISNTEAFF. CDR3 DNA sequence: TGTGCCAGCAGTTACGGCTTCCAGGGCTCCACGATATCGAACACTGAAGCTTTCTTT. The chain links TRBV6-2 or TRBV6-3 to TRBJ1-1; D may be TRBD1 (5 bases). The CDR3 runs to 19 residues. Trimming removed 2 bases at V and 1 base at J, with 23 bases between. CDR1 is MNHEY and CDR2 is SVGEGT in the germline V gene.

Here the CDR3 reads CASSPDGLARYEQYF. The DNA for the CDR3 is TGTGCCAGCAGCCCCGATGGACTAGCCCGCTACGAGCAGTACTTC. The chain uses TRBV11-2 and TRBJ2-7; 8 bases are shared with TRBD2. This CDR3 spans 15 amino acids. CDR1 and CDR2 from the germline V gene are SGHAT and FQNNGV. Losses at the gene ends were 5 bases for V and 3 bases for J; bases not matched to a gene: 9.

The gene calls are TRBV6-5 and TRBJ2-3; 9 nucleotides agree with TRBD2. Germline trimming cut 5 bases from V and 4 bases from J; bases unmatched to any gene: 7. Germline CDR1 MNHEY, CDR2 SVGAGI. The CDR3 has 15 residues. The CDR3 here is CASSPGTSSADTQYF. The CDR3 DNA sequence: TGTGCCAGCAGTCCCGGGACTAGCAGCGCAGATACGCAGTATTTT.

The chain employs TRBV9 and TRBJ2-2; 9 nucleotides match TRBD2. After removal of 5 bases from V and 6 bases from J, the junction contained 8 bases not matched to a gene. The germline V gene encodes CDR1 SGDLS and CDR2 YYNGEE. The CDR3 runs to 15 residues. CDR3 DNA: TGTGCCAGCAGTTCGGGACTAGCCCGTTCCGGGGAGCTGTTTTTT. It encodes CASSSGLARSGELFF.

This chain connects TRBV6-1 to TRBJ2-7; D may be TRBD2 (6 bases). CDR3 length: 15 residues. Trimming removed 1 base from V and 9 bases from J, with 19 bases in between. Germline V gene data show CDR1 as MNHNS and CDR2 as SASEGT. The CDR3 DNA follows: TGTGCCAGCAGTGAAGTTGGGACTTCATCAATGAGGCAGTACTTC. Translated, it gives CASSEVGTSSMRQYF.

This clone has more than one count but fewer than ten. The sample carries other DNA sequences with the same CDR3. This chain links TRBV2 with TRBJ1-5; 8 bases align to TRBD1. The V segment lost 5 bases and the J segment 6 bases; nucleotides outside the gene matches: 6. Germline CDR1 and CDR2: SNHLY and FYNNEI. The CDR3 spans 14 residues. The CDR3 loop is CASSTQGVGQPQHF. The CDR3 nucleotides are TGTGCCAGCAGTACACAGGGGGTCGGTCAGCCCCAGCATTTT.

The V gene is TRBV4-1, the J gene TRBJ2-5; 10 bases agree with TRBD2. The CDR3 totals 18 residues. The germline V gene has CDR1 MGHRA and CDR2 YSYEKL. Trimming took 1 base from V and 0 from J; bases not matched to a gene: 8. The CDR3 DNA follows: TGCGCCAGCAGCCAAGCTTTGATACTAGCGGGGTACCAAGAGACCCAGTACTTC. It codes for CASSQALILAGYQETQYF.

The chain is built from TRBV18 and TRBJ1-5; no clear D. Between the trimmed V and J ends, which lost 2 bases and 5 bases, there was a span of 7 bases. The CDR3 runs to 13 residues. Germline V gene data show CDR1 as KGHSH and CDR2 as LQKENI. In DNA form, the CDR3 reads TGTGCCAGCTCACCAGGGCAGGATCAGCCCCAGCATTTT. Protein product: CASSPGQDQPQHF.

This sequence joins TRBV14 and TRBJ2-7; 7 bases fit TRBD1. The trim removed 2 bases at V and 2 bases at J, leaving 3 bases unmatched. The CDR3 runs to 14 residues. Per germline, CDR1 SGHDN and CDR2 FVKESK. CDR3: CASSQFTGAYEQYF. The CDR3 bases are TGTGCCAGCAGCCAATTTACAGGGGCCTACGAGCAGTACTTC. The entire variable domain, with the rest obtained from reference TRBV14 and TRBJ2-7, is as follows: EAGVTQFPSHSVIEKGQTVTLRCDPISGHDNLYWYRRVMGKEIKFLLHFVKESKQDESGMPNNRFLAERTGGTYSTLKVQPAELEDSGVYFCASSQFTGAYEQYFGPGTRLTVT.

The chain recombines TRBV14 with TRBJ2-2; D gene unclear. Germline values: CDR1 SGHDN, CDR2 FVKESK. The CDR3 runs 14 residues. Trimming removed 4 bases from V and 6 bases from J, with 12 bases in between. Written as DNA, the CDR3 is TGTGCCAGCAGCCTTATCGGAGTGGCCGGGGAGCTGTTTTTT. Translation gives CASSLIGVAGELFF.

V is TRBV11-2 and J is TRBJ1-3; D possibly corresponds to TRBD1 (5 bases). Germline CDR1 reads SGHAT; CDR2 reads FQNNGV. Trimming cost V 0 bases and J 1 base, with 10 bases left between them. The CDR3 length is 16 residues. CDR3 region: CASSLDWWTSGNTIYF. CDR3 DNA sequence: TGTGCCAGCAGCTTAGATTGGTGGACATCTGGAAACACCATATATTTT. Full variable domain (outside the CDR3, taken from reference TRBV11-2 and TRBJ1-3): EAGVAQSPRYKIIEKRQSVAFWCNPISGHATLYWYQQILGQGPKLLIQFQNNGVVDDSQLPKDRFSAERLKGVDSTLKIQPAKLEDSAVYLCASSLDWWTSGNTIYFGEGSWLTVV.

The rearrangement joins TRBV4-3 to TRBJ2-5; D may be TRBD2 (5 bases). Germline CDR1 reads LGHNA; CDR2 reads YSLEER. CDR3 length: 15 amino acids. V was pared by 1 base and J by 13 bases, with 22 bases between. CDR3 in amino acids: CASSQGGGFEGVRYF. The CDR3 DNA sequence: TGCGCCAGCAGCCAAGGAGGAGGTTTTGAGGGTGTAAGGTACTTC.

The CDR3 spells CASSQGTRRDGYTF. The CDR3 DNA follows: TGTGCCAGCAGCCAAGGGACTAGACGAGATGGCTACACCTTC. J is TRBJ1-2 and V is TRBV3-1 (or the pseudogene TRBV3-2), with D hard to call. The CDR3 has 14 amino acids. With 1 base removed from V and 6 bases from J, the gap between germline ends came to 12 bases. Per the germline V gene, CDR1 is LGHDT and CDR2 is YNNKEL (reference sequence).